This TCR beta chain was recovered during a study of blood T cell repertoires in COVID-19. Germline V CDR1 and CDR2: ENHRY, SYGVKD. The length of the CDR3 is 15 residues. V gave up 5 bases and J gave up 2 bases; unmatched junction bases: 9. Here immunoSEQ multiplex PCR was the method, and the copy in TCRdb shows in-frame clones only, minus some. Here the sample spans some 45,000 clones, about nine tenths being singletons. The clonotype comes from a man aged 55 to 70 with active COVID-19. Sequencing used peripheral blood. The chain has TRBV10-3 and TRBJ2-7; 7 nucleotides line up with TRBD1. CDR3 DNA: TGTGCCATCAGTAAAAGACAGGGCCAAACCTACGAGCAGTACTTC. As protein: CAISKRQGQTYEQYF.